This T cell receptor beta chain was sequenced in a study of T-cell memory formation after mild COVID-19. Across the study: TCR clustering was largely donor specific.

A 5'RACE reaction primed in the constant segment made cDNA libraries of TCR alpha and TCR beta, and these carried sample barcodes and UMIs. In TCRdb, the 5' RACE reads were re-called with MiXCR into one record per CDR3 protein. The sample comprises tens of thousands of distinct CDR3 sequences, about 23% of which are singletons, and around 40% rests with the top ten. The CDR3 is 13 amino acids. Trimming took 4 bases from V and 3 from J; bases not matched to a gene: 3. Germline lookup yields CDR1 SGHNT and CDR2 YYREEE (reference sequence). The sequenced sample consisted of PBMCs or a T cell subset sorted from them (not recorded which). This chain links TRBV5-4 with TRBJ2-7, with TRBD1 matching 8 bases. The receptor comes from a man younger than 30 who had mild COVID-19 (a few samples of this study predate the infection). Cell type and time point are not known. The CDR3 DNA reads as TGTGCCAGCAGCCGGACAGGGAACTACGAGCAGTACGTC. Translated: CASSRTGNYEQYV.